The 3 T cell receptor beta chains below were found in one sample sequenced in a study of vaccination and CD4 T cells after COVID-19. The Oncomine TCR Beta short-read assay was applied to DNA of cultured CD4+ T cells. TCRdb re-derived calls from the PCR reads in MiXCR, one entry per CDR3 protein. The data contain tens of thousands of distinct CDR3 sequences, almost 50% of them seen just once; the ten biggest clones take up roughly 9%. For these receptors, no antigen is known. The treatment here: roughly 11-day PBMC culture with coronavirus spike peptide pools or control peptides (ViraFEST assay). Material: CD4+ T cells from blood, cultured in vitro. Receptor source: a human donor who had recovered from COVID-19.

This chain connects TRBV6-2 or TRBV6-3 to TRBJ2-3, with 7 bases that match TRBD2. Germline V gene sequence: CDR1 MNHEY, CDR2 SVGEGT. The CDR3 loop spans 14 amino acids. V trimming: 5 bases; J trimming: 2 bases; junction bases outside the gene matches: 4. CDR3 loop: CASSVRDYTDTQYF. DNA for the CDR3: TGTGCCAGCAGTGTGAGGGACTACACAGATACGCAGTATTTT.

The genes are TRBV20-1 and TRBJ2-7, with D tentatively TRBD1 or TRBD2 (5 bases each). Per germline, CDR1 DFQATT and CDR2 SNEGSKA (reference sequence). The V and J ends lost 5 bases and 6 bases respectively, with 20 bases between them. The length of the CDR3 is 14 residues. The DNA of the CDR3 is TGCAGTGCTCGCAGGGCCGACTACCCGCGCGAGCAGTACTTC. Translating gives CSARRADYPREQYF.

CDR3 coding DNA: TGTGCCTGGAGTTTAAGGGGGCCCCTCCACTTT. The encoded protein is CAWSLRGPLHF. The chain combines TRBV30 with TRBJ1-6; D possibly corresponds to TRBD1 (6 bases). Trimming left V 2 bases short and J 13 bases short, with 9 bases between. Germline assignment: CDR1 GTSNPN and CDR2 SVGIG (reference sequence). The CDR3 covers 11 residues.